Included here is one T cell receptor (beta chain) sequence, with context. Libraries were prepared by immunoSEQ multiplex PCR; TCRdb keeps only in-frame clonotypes and omits some of them. The sample yields 35,000 to 50,000 clones, about nine tenths seen once. These data come from a study of T cell changes during pregnancy in multiple sclerosis. Germline V gives CDR1 SGHTA, CDR2 FQGNSA. This CDR3 has 14 amino acids. Trimming removed 3 bases at V and 0 bases at J, with 6 bases between. This sample comprised peripheral blood, obtained in the second trimester of pregnancy. The V call is TRBV7-2, the J call TRBJ1-5, with D unresolved. This sequence originates from a female donor in good health, enrolled as a control in a pregnancy study. The CDR3 nucleotides read TGTGCCAGCAGCTTCGACATTAGCAATCAGCCCCAGCATTTT. This translates into CASSFDISNQPQHF.